Listed below are T cell receptor beta chains from one sample, sequenced in a study of cytomegalovirus exposure and HLA in healthy donors. Sequenced by immunoSEQ multiplex PCR; TCRdb stores in-frame clones only, minus some. The sample lists about 210,000 clones; over 60% were seen once. The sequenced sample was PBMCs. These receptors were obtained from a male donor in good health and CMV-seronegative. The CDR3 runs from the conserved cysteine through the conserved F or W. D genes are given only for firm matches. For some rows the clone size is stated as once, few or many, or as a class when expanded; others skip it.

few | NA | TRBJ1-2 | TRBV27 | TGTGCCAGCAGTTCCACGGGGGATGGCTACACCTTC | CASSSTGDGYTF
NA | TRBD2 | TRBJ2-5 | TRBV9 | TGTGCCAGCAGCGCATCCTCACGGAGAACTAGCGGGGGAACACGACAAGAGACCCAGTACTTC | CASSASSRRTSGGTRQETQYF
NA | NA | TRBJ2-7 | TRBV5-6 | TGTGCCAGCAGCCGGACCGACATGGACTACTACGAGCAGTACTTC | CASSRTDMDYYEQYF
NA | NA | TRBJ1-1 | TRBV28 | TGTGCCAGCAGTAACTATCAGGGTAGGGACACTGAAGCTTTCTTT | CASSNYQGRDTEAFF
NA | TRBD1 | TRBJ2-3 | TRBV18 | TGTGCCAGCTTACGACAGGGTACAGATACGCAGTATTTT | CASLRQGTDTQYF
NA | NA | TRBJ1-5 | TRBV27 | TGTGCCAGCAGTCTGACAGCCCTCCTTGGGCCCCAGCATTTT | CASSLTALLGPQHF
NA | NA | TRBJ1-6 | TRBV2 | TGTGCCAGCAGACAAAGACACGGGAGCTCCTATAATTCACCCCTCCACTTT | CASRQRHGSSYNSPLHF
few | TRBD1 | TRBJ1-5 | TRBV28 | TGTGCCTCCAGGGGGCGGGCAAATCAGCCCCAGCATTTT | CASRGRANQPQHF
NA | NA | TRBJ1-2 | TRBV19 | TGTGCCAGTAGACCCAGGGGCACCAACTATGGCTACACCTTC | CASRPRGTNYGYTF
NA | TRBD2 | TRBJ2-3 | TRBV9 | TGTGCCAGCAGCGTAGGTAATAGCGGGAGTTTCACAGATACGCAGTATTTT | CASSVGNSGSFTDTQYF
few | TRBD2 | TRBJ2-7 | TRBV5-1 | TGCGCCAGCAGCTCATCCGGGACTAGCGGGGGTGAGCAGTACTTC | CASSSSGTSGGEQYF
NA | TRBD1 | TRBJ2-5 | TRBV6-5 | TGTGCCAGCAGTCAGGACAGGGCTTCTTCCCAGTACTTC | CASSQDRASSQYF
few | NA | TRBJ1-4 | TRBV5-1 | TGCGCCAGCAGCTTTGGTGGGGCTGAAAAACTGTTTTTT | CASSFGGAEKLFF
NA | TRBD1 | TRBJ2-7 | TRBV6-5 | TGTGCCAGCAGTTCACCGAAAACAGGGGCCTACGAGCAGTACTTC | CASSSPKTGAYEQYF
NA | TRBD1 | TRBJ1-2 | TRBV4-2 | TGTGCCAGCAGCCGCGACAGGGACGGCTACACCTTC | CASSRDRDGYTF
few | NA | TRBJ2-5 | TRBV6-5 | TGTGCCAGCAGCCTACGGACTCAAGGCCAGTACTTC | CASSLRTQGQYF
NA | TRBD1 | TRBJ2-7 | TRBV4-1 | TGCGCCAGCAGCCAAGCCGTGTTTAGGACAGGGGTTGGCGAGCAGTACTTC | CASSQAVFRTGVGEQYF
NA | NA | TRBJ1-1 | TRBV6-5 | TGTGCCAGCAGTTCAGGGTTCGAGACTGAAGCTTTCTTT | CASSSGFETEAFF
NA | NA | TRBJ2-2 | TRBV28 | NA | CASSTSTGAAGELFF
NA | TRBD1 | TRBJ1-1 | TRBV19 | TGTGCCAGTAGGGGACAGGGTCACACTGAAGCTTTCTTT | CASRGQGHTEAFF
NA | NA | TRBJ1-2 | TRBV13 | TGTGCCAGCAGCTTAGGCACTCGGGTCCACTATGGCTACACCTTC | CASSLGTRVHYGYTF
NA | TRBD2 | TRBJ2-7 | TRBV6-5 | TGTGCCAGCAGTCTAGCGGGAGGGATATACGAGCAGTACTTC | CASSLAGGIYEQYF
NA | TRBD2 | TRBJ2-7 | TRBV15 | TGTGCCACCAGCAGAGAACTAGCGGGAGGCTCCTACGAGCAGTACTTC | CATSRELAGGSYEQYF
NA | NA | TRBJ1-3 | TRBV30 | TGTGCCTGGAGTGAGAGGGTTCTTGGAAACACCATATATTTT | CAWSERVLGNTIYF
NA | NA | TRBJ2-1 | TRBV4-1 | TGCGCCAGCACGTCCGGGAATGAGCAGTTCTTC | CASTSGNEQFF
NA | NA | TRBJ2-7 | TRBV7-8 | TGTGCCAGCAGCTCCCGAACTAAGAGCTCCTACGAGCAGTACTTC | CASSSRTKSSYEQYF
once | TRBD1 | TRBJ1-2 | TRBV5-8 | TGTGCCAGCAGCCTCCGGGACAGAGCTAACTATGGCTACACCTTC | CASSLRDRANYGYTF
NA | TRBD2 | TRBJ2-7 | TRBV5-4 | TGTGCCAGCAACCTTAGGGGACTAGCGGGAGGGCCTGGCTCCTACGAGCAGTACTTC | CASNLRGLAGGPGSYEQYF
NA | NA | TRBJ1-2 | TRBV29-1 | TGCAGCGTTGAAGATTATATGTCGACAGGCGTTAACTATGGCTACACCTTC | CSVEDYMSTGVNYGYTF
NA | TRBD1 | TRBJ1-5 | TRBV6-5 | TGTGCCAGCAGTCCCGAGGGACAGGGGGGCCAGCCCCAGCATTTT | CASSPEGQGGQPQHF
NA | NA | TRBJ1-1 | TRBV6-5 | TGTGCCACTCAAGGGAGTAGGGTATTGGACACTGAAGCTTTCTTT | CATQGSRVLDTEAFF
NA | TRBD1 | TRBJ1-2 | TRBV27 | TGTGCCAGCAGTTGGTCGGGACAGGTCTATGGCTACACCTTC | CASSWSGQVYGYTF
NA | NA | TRBJ2-2 | TRBV30 | TGTGCCTGGAGTGTAAGGGGGTCGGGCGGGGAGCTGTTTTTT | CAWSVRGSGGELFF
NA | NA | TRBJ2-7 | TRBV29-1 | TGCAGCGTTGAAGCCACGGGTAGGGGTGGCTACGAGCAGTACTTC | CSVEATGRGGYEQYF
NA | TRBD1 | TRBJ1-2 | TRBV28 | TGTGCCAGCAGTCCACAGGGGGCCAGGGGCTACACCTTC | CASSPQGARGYTF
NA | NA | TRBJ1-1 | TRBV28 | TGTGCCAGCAGTTGGGCGCAGGGGAACACTGAAGCTTTCTTT | CASSWAQGNTEAFF
NA | TRBD1 | TRBJ2-7 | TRBV5-8 | TGTGCCAGCAGCCGAACCGGGACAGGGCACTACGAGCAGTACTTC | CASSRTGTGHYEQYF
NA | NA | TRBJ2-5 | TRBV2 | TGTGCCAGCAGTGATACTGGTCAGGGGGAGACCCAGTACTTC | CASSDTGQGETQYF
NA | TRBD2 | TRBJ2-1 | TRBV9 | TGTGCCAGCAGCGTAGGGGGGGGGACTAGACTTTATGAGCAGTTCTTC | CASSVGGGTRLYEQFF
NA | TRBD1 | TRBJ1-3 | TRBV9 | TGTGCCAGCAGCGTTACAGGGGTGGGAAACACCATATATTTT | CASSVTGVGNTIYF
NA | TRBD1 | TRBJ2-1 | TRBV19 | TGTGCCAGTACAGGGGGGACAGGGGGGAATGAGCAGTTCTTC | CASTGGTGGNEQFF
NA | NA | TRBJ1-3 | TRBV19 | TGTGCCAGTAGTCCCCGACAGGCAGTCTCTGGAAACACCATATATTTT | CASSPRQAVSGNTIYF